These T cell receptor beta chains were read from a single sample in a study of identical twins. Via MiXCR, TCRdb re-called the 5' RACE reads, giving one row per CDR3 protein. The data hold under 300,000 distinct CDR3 sequences, with over 9.5% observed a single time. These data were also reused for a study on yellow fever vaccine responses in identical twins.

The sequenced material came from memory (CD45RO+) T cells sorted from blood. The receptors were gathered from a woman under 30 in good health. The CDR3 runs from the conserved cysteine through the conserved F or W. The order of the fields is CDR3 length, D gene, J gene, clone size, V gene, CDR3 DNA, CDR3 protein. A D gene is named only where the DNA matches it firmly. Expanded clones get a size class; other rows say once, few or many, or leave the size out.

16 | TRBD1 | TRBJ2-1 | NA | TRBV6-1 | TGTGCCAGCAGTGAAGCCCCCGGGACAGGGGCCAATGAGCAGTTCTTC | CASSEAPGTGANEQFF
18 | TRBD1 | TRBJ2-6 | many | TRBV19 | TGTGCCAGTAGCCTGGAGGGACAGGGGGTTTCTGGGGCCAACGTCCTGACTTTC | CASSLEGQGVSGANVLTF
11 | NA | TRBJ1-6 | few | TRBV7-9 | TGTGCCAGCAGCTTATCTTCACCCCTCCACTTT | CASSLSSPLHF
15 | TRBD2 | TRBJ2-1 | few | TRBV2 | TGTGCCAGCTCTCTGAGTTTAGCGGGGAACAATGAGCAGTTCTTC | CASSLSLAGNNEQFF
15 | NA | TRBJ1-4 | few | TRBV20-1 | TGCAGTGCTAGAGATTTGGGGCCCCTAAATGAAAAACTGTTTTTT | CSARDLGPLNEKLFF
13 | NA | TRBJ1-6 | many | TRBV7-9 | TGTGCCAGCAGCTTAGACGGGGATTCACCCCTCCACTTT | CASSLDGDSPLHF
16 | TRBD1 | TRBJ1-4 | NA | TRBV7-8 | TGTGCCAGCAGCTCCAGCGGACAGGGCACTAATGAAAAACTGTTTTTT | CASSSSGQGTNEKLFF
13 | NA | TRBJ2-3 | few | TRBV24-1 | TGTGCCACCAGTGCAGGAAGCACAGATACGCAGTATTTT | CATSAGSTDTQYF
13 | NA | TRBJ2-3 | many | TRBV29-1 | TGCAGCGTTGAACCTCCAGGCCCCCATACGCAGTATTTT | CSVEPPGPHTQYF
16 | TRBD2 | TRBJ2-1 | few | TRBV18 | TGTGCCAGCTCACCAACGGGACTAGCGGGAGTGTCCGCACAGTTCTTC | CASSPTGLAGVSAQFF
17 | TRBD1 | TRBJ2-6 | NA | TRBV2 | TGTGCCAGCAGGCGACAGGGAATGCTAGCTGGGGCCAACGTCCTGACTTTC | CASRRQGMLAGANVLTF
15 | NA | TRBJ1-5 | many | TRBV6-2/TRBV6-3 | TGTGCCAGCAGTTCCAGGACACCCGCGAATCAGCCCCAGCATTTT | CASSSRTPANQPQHF
18 | NA | TRBJ2-4 | few | TRBV5-6 | TGTGCCAGCAGCTCCGTTGTTACATCAGGGAGTGCCAAAAACATTCAGTACTTC | CASSSVVTSGSAKNIQYF
13 | TRBD2 | TRBJ2-1 | many | TRBV5-5 | TGTGCCAGCAGCTTGACTAGCGGCAATGAGCAGTTCTTC | CASSLTSGNEQFF
16 | TRBD1 | TRBJ2-1 | NA | TRBV5-1 | TGCGCCAGCAGCTTGGGTCGACAGGGAAGGGGCAATGAGCAGTTCTTC | CASSLGRQGRGNEQFF
14 | NA | TRBJ1-5 | NA | TRBV7-2 | TGTGCCAGCAGCTTAGCAGGTTATGTCCAGCCCCAGCATTTT | CASSLAGYVQPQHF
16 | TRBD1 | TRBJ2-5 | few | TRBV6-2/TRBV6-3 | TGTGCCAGCATTAAAGCCGGGACAGGGTACCAAGAGACCCAGTACTTC | CASIKAGTGYQETQYF
15 | NA | TRBJ2-7 | NA | TRBV6-2/TRBV6-3 | TGTGCCAGCAGTTCCATGACAGAACACCCCTACGAGCAGTACTTC | CASSSMTEHPYEQYF
17 | TRBD2 | TRBJ2-4 | many | TRBV10-3 | TGTGCCATCAGTGGGACTAGCGGGAGGGCCGTCCAAAACATTCAGTACTTC | CAISGTSGRAVQNIQYF
16 | NA | TRBJ2-1 | many | TRBV7-2 | TGTGCCAGCAGCTCGCCGGGACGGAGCTCCTACAATGAGCAGTTCTTC | CASSSPGRSSYNEQFF
15 | NA | TRBJ2-3 | many | TRBV12-3/TRBV12-4 | TGTGCCAGCAGTTTAAGGGACTTAAACACAGATACGCAGTATTTT | CASSLRDLNTDTQYF
18 | TRBD2 | TRBJ2-3 | NA | TRBV28 | TGTGCCAGCAGTTTTGTCGGGACTAGCGGATCTAGCACAGATACGCAGTATTTT | CASSFVGTSGSSTDTQYF
14 | TRBD2 | TRBJ2-2 | many | TRBV20-1 | TGCAGTGCCGGACTAGCGGGAGGCACCGGGGAGCTGTTTTTT | CSAGLAGGTGELFF
11 | NA | TRBJ1-1 | many | TRBV20-1 | TGCAGTGCTTCACAGGGCTCTGAAGCTTTCTTT | CSASQGSEAFF
16 | NA | TRBJ2-5 | many | TRBV5-1 | TGCGCCAGCAGCACAGGGATACAGGGGACTCAAGAGACCCAGTACTTC | CASSTGIQGTQETQYF
17 | TRBD2 | TRBJ2-1 | many | TRBV5-5 | TGTGCCAGCAGCTTTGGGGCTAGCGGGACGGCCTACAATGAGCAGTTCTTC | CASSFGASGTAYNEQFF
13 | NA | TRBJ2-7 | few | TRBV7-2 | TGTGCCAGCAGCTTAAGGAGAACAGACGAGCAGTACTTC | CASSLRRTDEQYF
16 | NA | TRBJ1-2 | NA | TRBV7-2 | TGTGCCAGCAGCACCGATACGGCCTTGGGGGACTATGGCTACACCTTC | CASSTDTALGDYGYTF
13 | NA | TRBJ2-1 | few | TRBV14 | TGTGCCAGCAGCCGACAGTTACGAGATGAGCAGTTCTTC | CASSRQLRDEQFF
15 | NA | TRBJ2-3 | NA | TRBV7-2 | TGTGCCAGCAGCTTAAGGGCCCTAAGGATGGATACGCAGTATTTT | CASSLRALRMDTQYF
16 | TRBD1 | TRBJ2-7 | few | TRBV5-6 | TGTGCCAGCAGCTCCTTCGGTCCTGACAGGGGGAGCGAGCAGTACTTC | CASSSFGPDRGSEQYF
14 | TRBD1 | TRBJ1-2 | few | TRBV24-1 | TGTGCCACCAGTGCCCCCGACAGGGATAATGGCTACACCTTC | CATSAPDRDNGYTF
15 | NA | TRBJ1-2 | few | TRBV28 | TGTGCCAGCAGTCCTCGGACGCCACCGGATATAGGCTACACCTTC | CASSPRTPPDIGYTF
14 | NA | TRBJ1-1 | NA | TRBV3-1 | TGTGCCAGCAGCCAACGAGGGGGGAACACTGAAGCTTTCTTT | CASSQRGGNTEAFF
14 | NA | TRBJ2-7 | NA | TRBV11-2 | TGTGCCAGCAGCTTAGATCCTAGGGAATTCGAGCAGTACTTC | CASSLDPREFEQYF
17 | TRBD1 | TRBJ2-7 | few | TRBV20-1 | TGCAGTGCTAGAGATACAAGGGGGAGACAGGGCCGCTACGAGCAGTACTTC | CSARDTRGRQGRYEQYF
16 | TRBD1 | TRBJ2-1 | many | TRBV9 | TGTGCCAGCAGCCCTCAGGGGGCGGGGTCCTACAATGAGCAGTTCTTC | CASSPQGAGSYNEQFF
13 | TRBD2 | TRBJ2-7 | few | TRBV7-9 | TGTGCCACCGCAGCGGGAGGTACCTACGAGCAGTACTTC | CATAAGGTYEQYF
12 | NA | TRBJ1-6 | NA | TRBV5-5 | TGTGCCAGCAGCTTGGAGCAGGGGACGCTCCACTTT | CASSLEQGTLHF
14 | NA | TRBJ2-5 | few | TRBV12-3/TRBV12-4 | TGTGCCAGCAGTTTAGCGGGTCCGCGCGAGACCCAGTACTTC | CASSLAGPRETQYF
11 | NA | TRBJ1-1 | few | TRBV29-1 | TGCAGCTCCAGGGCGGCCACTGAAGCTTTCTTT | CSSRAATEAFF
14 | NA | TRBJ1-1 | few | TRBV6-5 | TGTGCCAGCAGTTACGGGGGGCGGGTTACTGAAGCTTTCTTT | CASSYGGRVTEAFF
14 | NA | TRBJ2-2 | many | TRBV12-3/TRBV12-4 | TGTGCCAGCAGTTTTGGCGGCAAGACCGGGGAGCTGTTTTTT | CASSFGGKTGELFF
13 | NA | TRBJ2-1 | NA | TRBV2 | TGTGCCAGCAGCCCGAAACTGGTCTATGAGCAGTTCTTC | CASSPKLVYEQFF
16 | NA | TRBJ1-5 | few | TRBV7-8 | TGTGCCAGCACCCCCCTTGGGGGAAATAGCAATCAGCCCCAGCATTTT | CASTPLGGNSNQPQHF
13 | NA | TRBJ2-1 | few | TRBV6-2/TRBV6-3 | TGTGCCAGCAGCCTGGGGGTAGTTAGTGAGCAGTTCTTC | CASSLGVVSEQFF
12 | NA | TRBJ1-1 | NA | TRBV6-6 | TGTGCCAGCAGTGCGAGTGGCACTGAAGCTTTCTTT | CASSASGTEAFF
15 | NA | TRBJ1-4 | NA | TRBV6-5 | TGTGCCAGCAGTTCAGGGGCAGGAAGTCGTGAAAAACTGTTTTTT | CASSSGAGSREKLFF
17 | TRBD2 | TRBJ2-2 | NA | TRBV18 | TGTGCCAGCTCACCGAGACTAGCGGGAGTAGACACCGGGGAGCTGTTTTTT | CASSPRLAGVDTGELFF
14 | NA | TRBJ2-5 | many | TRBV12-3/TRBV12-4 | TGTGCCAGCACCCGCGGCGGGTTTCAAGAGACCCAGTACTTC | CASTRGGFQETQYF
15 | NA | TRBJ2-3 | many | TRBV6-4 | TGTGCCAGCAGTGCTAACCAAGGCAGCACAGATACGCAGTATTTT | CASSANQGSTDTQYF
14 | NA | TRBJ2-3 | NA | TRBV28 | TGTGCCAGCAGTTTACGGAGGTTCACAGATACGCAGTATTTT | CASSLRRFTDTQYF
15 | NA | TRBJ2-3 | few | TRBV7-2 | TGTGCCAGCAGCTTAGCGGATATGGTAACGGATACGCAGTATTTT | CASSLADMVTDTQYF
17 | NA | TRBJ2-7 | NA | TRBV7-6 | TGTGCCAGCAGCCCAGGGGCCCCCGGGACAAGCTCCTACGAGCAGTACTTC | CASSPGAPGTSSYEQYF
16 | TRBD2 | TRBJ2-3 | many | TRBV12-3/TRBV12-4 | TGTGCCAGCAGCGATTTCCGGTCGGGGGGGCAAGATACGCAGTATTTT | CASSDFRSGGQDTQYF
15 | TRBD1 | TRBJ2-7 | few | TRBV5-1 | TGCGCCAGCAGCTTGGTGGGACAGGGTATCCACGAGCAGTACTTC | CASSLVGQGIHEQYF
15 | NA | TRBJ2-3 | few | TRBV5-5 | TGTGCCAGCAGCCGGGACGAGAGTTTCGGCAATACGCAGTATTTT | CASSRDESFGNTQYF